This record looks at one T cell receptor (beta chain) sequence and its context. Its specificity is not known. Measured with immunoSEQ multiplex PCR; TCRdb has only the in-frame clones, and not every one. The sample lists more than 90,000 clones; almost 95% were seen once. The record originates from a study of T cell repertoires and HLA-DP antigens. At the level of the study: CD4+ T cells were cocultured with HeLa cells expressing HLA-DP.

CDR1 is SGHRS and CDR2 is YFSETQ in the germline V gene. V dropped 0 bases and J dropped 8 bases, with 11 bases sitting between them. The CDR3 is 13 residues long. Study-wide results and caveats: Naive and memory CD4+ cells were analysed together, not apart.

This TCR was recovered from a woman aged 18-29 years in good health and CMV-seronegative. The V call is TRBV5-1, the J call TRBJ1-2; D gene uncertain. Material for sequencing was CD4+ T cells from PBMCs. CDR3: CASSLGQYLGYTF. The DNA of the CDR3 is TGCGCCAGCAGCTTGGGCCAGTATCTCGGCTACACCTTC.